The 19 T cell receptor beta chains below were found in one sample sequenced in a study of T cell responses to AZD1222 COVID-19 vaccine. The method was immunoSEQ multiplex PCR; TCRdb's version includes in-frame clones alone and lacks a portion of them. The sample shows about 76,000 clones, about 88% of them seen only once. This specimen consisted of peripheral blood, obtained on day 0 of AZD1222 vaccination. These receptors all stem from an adult in good health.

The chain is built from TRBV10-2 and TRBJ2-1; D ambiguous. Trimming took off 4 bases at V and 8 bases at J, with 18 bases between the two ends. This CDR3 region has 15 residues. Per the germline V gene, CDR1 is WSHSY and CDR2 is SAAADI. CDR3 nucleotides: TGCGCCAGCAGTGTTGGGTGGGCTTTAGACGATGAGCAGTTCTTC. As protein: CASSVGWALDDEQFF.

V usage is TRBV9 and J usage is TRBJ1-6; tentatively, D is TRBD1 (5 bases). The germline V and J ends were trimmed by 2 bases and 9 bases, with 12 bases remaining between them. This CDR3 is 14 amino acids long. CDR1 SGDLS and CDR2 YYNGEE come from the germline V gene. CDR3 protein: CASSVLQGGSPLHF. The CDR3 nucleotides are TGTGCCAGCAGCGTCCTCCAGGGTGGTTCACCCCTCCACTTT.

This chain's CDR3 is CASSLGTPGNIQYF. The CDR3 DNA is TGCGCCAGCAGCCTCGGGACACCCGGAAACATTCAGTACTTC. The chain couples TRBV5-1 to TRBJ2-4; possibly TRBD1 for D (6 bases). Trimming took 4 bases from V and 6 from J, leaving 14 bases between them. The CDR3 totals 14 residues. In germline, CDR1 is SGHRS, CDR2 YFSETQ.

The V call is TRBV6-5, the J call TRBJ1-6, with no clear D. CDR1 MNHEY and CDR2 SVGAGI come from the germline V gene. V dropped 5 bases and J dropped 7 bases, with 12 bases sitting between them. The CDR3 is 14 residues long. CDR3 nucleotide sequence: TGTGCCAGCAGTATCTCAGCTGTAAATTCACCCCTCCACTTT. Translating gives CASSISAVNSPLHF.

This chain links TRBV19 with TRBJ1-5, with D tentatively TRBD1 (6 bases). The V end lost 8 bases, the J end lost 0 bases, and 14 bases lay between the germline ends. The CDR3 runs to 15 residues. CDR1 is LNHDA, CDR2 SQIVND, per germline (reference sequence). In DNA form, the CDR3 reads TGTGCCAGTGCGGCGGGGGGCTATAGCAATCAGCCCCAGCATTTT. Its translation is CASAAGGYSNQPQHF.

The chain employs TRBV2 and TRBJ2-2; D gene ambiguous. The length of the CDR3 is 13 residues. V lost 7 bases, J lost 1 base, and 7 bases lay in between. Germline assignment: CDR1 SNHLY and CDR2 FYNNEI. CDR3 loop: CASTGVNTGELFF. The CDR3 region has the DNA TGTGCCAGCACGGGCGTGAACACCGGGGAGCTGTTTTTT.

The CDR3 protein is CASSLWLAGGQYNEQFF. The CDR3 nucleotides are TGCGCCAGCAGCTTGTGGCTAGCGGGGGGCCAATACAATGAGCAGTTCTTC. The chain uses TRBV5-1 and TRBJ2-1; TRBD2 matches at 11 bases. CDR1 is SGHRS, CDR2 YFSETQ, per germline. CDR3 length: 17 amino acids. J lost 4 bases, V lost 1 base, and 7 bases had no gene match.

The sample holds a few counts of this clone. The rearrangement uses TRBV6-5 and TRBJ1-5; no firm D call. Germline V CDR1 and CDR2: MNHEY, SVGAGI. Between the trimmed V and J ends, which lost 0 bases and 7 bases, there was a span of 7 bases. The CDR3 loop spans 13 amino acids. CDR3 sequence (DNA): TGTGCCAGCAGTTACTCGGAAGGCCAGCCCCAGCATTTT. Its translation: CASSYSEGQPQHF.

The J gene is TRBJ1-1, the V gene TRBV6-6; D is undetermined. V lost 4 bases and J lost 1, with 13 bases in between. Per germline, CDR1 MNHNY and CDR2 SVGAGI (reference sequence). The CDR3 runs 15 residues. Written as DNA, the CDR3 is TGTGCCAGCAGTTGGGCGCTAGCGGGGAACACTGAAGCTTTCTTT. It codes for CASSWALAGNTEAFF.

The V gene is TRBV2, the J gene TRBJ2-7, with D hard to call. The germline V gene has CDR1 SNHLY and CDR2 FYNNEI. The CDR3 spans 11 residues. V was trimmed by 1 base and J by 4 bases, leaving 2 bases between them. This chain's CDR3 is CASSEGYEQYF. The CDR3 DNA follows: TGTGCCAGCAGTGAAGGTTACGAGCAGTACTTC.

The chain joins TRBV5-1 to TRBJ2-5; D call uncertain. The CDR3 sequence is 13 residues long. V dropped 4 bases and J dropped 4 bases, with 11 bases sitting between them. Per the germline V gene, CDR1 is SGHRS and CDR2 is YFSETQ. In DNA form, the CDR3 reads TGCGCCAGCAGCCGAAACAAGGGAGAGACCCAGTACTTC. Protein sequence: CASSRNKGETQYF.

The chain is built from TRBV19 and TRBJ2-2; 9 bases agree with TRBD1. Germline V gene data show CDR1 as LNHDA and CDR2 as SQIVND (reference sequence). The CDR3 runs 16 residues. Trimming at V came to 3 bases and at J to 4 bases, leaving 6 bases not matched to a gene. CDR3 nucleotides: TGTGCCAGTAGTATGGGACAGGGCGGGCGCACCGGGGAGCTGTTTTTT. Translating it yields CASSMGQGGRTGELFF.

The V and J genes are TRBV29-1 and TRBJ1-1; maybe TRBD1 (5 bases). The CDR3 has 12 amino acids. Germline CDR1 and CDR2: SQVTM and ANQGSEA. The ends were cut back, 0 bases at V and 5 bases at J, with 7 bases in the middle. The DNA of the CDR3 is TGCAGCGTTGAAGAATGGGGGACTGAAGCTTTCTTT. Amino acid sequence: CSVEEWGTEAFF.

The CDR3, as DNA: TGTGCCAGCAGCTCCACGGGACAGGGGGCCGTTGAGCAGTTCTTC. Its translation is CASSSTGQGAVEQFF. V and J are TRBV7-2 and TRBJ2-1, with TRBD1 identical over 12 bases. Germline V gene lookup returns CDR1 SGHTA and CDR2 FQGNSA. The CDR3 covers 15 residues. The V gene end was trimmed by 4 bases and the J gene end by 9 bases; junction bases not matched to a gene: 7.

The chain recombines TRBV2 with TRBJ2-2; 8 bases map to TRBD2. V was pared by 8 bases and J by 4 bases, with 9 bases of the junction left unmatched. CDR3 length: 15 amino acids. Germline CDR1 and CDR2: SNHLY and FYNNEI. The CDR3 sequence: CASRALSGATGELFF. CDR3 DNA: TGTGCCAGCCGAGCCCTTAGCGGGGCCACCGGGGAGCTGTTTTTT.

The sample holds a few counts of this clone. The J gene is TRBJ2-1, the V gene TRBV10-2, with D perhaps TRBD2 (6 bases). Trimming pared 3 bases from V and 7 bases from J, leaving 19 bases between. Per the germline V gene, CDR1 is WSHSY and CDR2 is SAAADI. The CDR3 extends over 16 amino acids. CDR3 DNA sequence: TGCGCCAGCAGTGACCAGGACTACCCGTCTTGGAATGAGCAGTTCTTC. Residues: CASSDQDYPSWNEQFF.

This chain joins TRBV5-1 and TRBJ1-6; D is unresolved. The length of the CDR3 is 12 residues. In germline, CDR1 is SGHRS, CDR2 YFSETQ. The V end was cut by 5 bases, the J end by 15 bases, with 15 bases between. This CDR3 reads CASSVDSTRLHF. As DNA, the CDR3 is TGCGCCAGCAGTGTTGACTCGACCCGCCTCCACTTT.

The chain employs TRBV28 and TRBJ1-3; 7 bases match TRBD1. This CDR3 is 14 amino acids long. J lost 3 bases, V lost 5 bases, and 4 bases had no gene match. CDR1 MDHEN and CDR2 SYDVKM come from the germline V gene. Here the CDR3 reads CASSLDRVGNTIYF. The CDR3 region has the DNA TGTGCCAGCAGTCTCGACAGGGTTGGAAACACCATATATTTT.

The chain carries TRBV6-5 and TRBJ1-2, with D possibly TRBD1 on 6 matching bases. The V gene's germline CDR1 is MNHEY and CDR2 SVGAGI. CDR3 size: 14 residues. Trimming pared 2 bases from V and 3 bases from J, leaving 10 bases between. The CDR3 DNA reads TGTGCCAGCAGTTACGGGACACCAGACTATGGCTACACCTTC. It translates to CASSYGTPDYGYTF.